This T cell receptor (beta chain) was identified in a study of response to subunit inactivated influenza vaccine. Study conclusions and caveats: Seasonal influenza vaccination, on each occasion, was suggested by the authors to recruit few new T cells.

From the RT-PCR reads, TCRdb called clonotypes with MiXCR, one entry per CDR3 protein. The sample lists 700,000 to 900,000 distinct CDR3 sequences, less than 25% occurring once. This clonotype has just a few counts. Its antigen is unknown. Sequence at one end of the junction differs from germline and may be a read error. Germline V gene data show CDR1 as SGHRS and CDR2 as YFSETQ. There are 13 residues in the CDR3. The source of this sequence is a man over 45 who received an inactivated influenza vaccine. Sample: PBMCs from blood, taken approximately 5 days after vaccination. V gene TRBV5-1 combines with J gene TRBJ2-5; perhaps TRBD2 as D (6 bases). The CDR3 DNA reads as TGTGCCAGCAGTTTGGGACTCGTAGAGACCCAGTACTTC. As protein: CASSLGLVETQYF.